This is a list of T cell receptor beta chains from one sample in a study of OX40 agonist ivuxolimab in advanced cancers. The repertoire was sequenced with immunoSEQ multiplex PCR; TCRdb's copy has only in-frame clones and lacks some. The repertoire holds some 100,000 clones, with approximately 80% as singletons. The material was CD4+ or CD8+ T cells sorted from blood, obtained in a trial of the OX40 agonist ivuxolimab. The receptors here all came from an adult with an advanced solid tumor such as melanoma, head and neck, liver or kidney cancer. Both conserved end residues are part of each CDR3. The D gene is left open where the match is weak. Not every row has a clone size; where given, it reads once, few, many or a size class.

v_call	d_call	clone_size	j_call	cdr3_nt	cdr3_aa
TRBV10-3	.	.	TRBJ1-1	TGTGCCATCTGCACGGGACAACCGAACACTGAAGCTTTCTTT	CAICTGQPNTEAFF
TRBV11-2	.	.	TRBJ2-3	TGTGCCAGCAGCTTAGACAATTGGGGCGAGGGCACAGATACGCAGTATTTT	CASSLDNWGEGTDTQYF
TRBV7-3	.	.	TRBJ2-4	TGTGCCAGCAGCCTACAGGGTGAAAACATTCAGTACTTC	CASSLQGENIQYF
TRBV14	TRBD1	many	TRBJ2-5	TGTGCCAGCAGCCAAGGGCCCGGGACAGGGGAAGAGACCCAGTACTTC	CASSQGPGTGEETQYF
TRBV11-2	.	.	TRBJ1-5	TGTGCCAGCAGCTTAGATAGGGTCGAGCCCCAGCATTTT	CASSLDRVEPQHF
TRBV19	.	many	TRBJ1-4	TGTGCCAGTAGTGTATCTGCAACTAATGAAAAACTGTTTTTT	CASSVSATNEKLFF
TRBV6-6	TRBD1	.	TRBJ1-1	TGTGCCAGCAAAAAACAAACAGGGGAAAACACTGAAGCTTTCTTT	CASKKQTGENTEAFF
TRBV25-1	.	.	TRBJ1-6	TGTGCCAGCAGTGTGTCGGTAAATAATTCACCCCTCCACTTT	CASSVSVNNSPLHF
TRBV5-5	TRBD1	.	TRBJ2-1	TGTGCCAGCAGCCTCACGGGACAGGGGGTAAATGAGCAGTTCTTC	CASSLTGQGVNEQFF
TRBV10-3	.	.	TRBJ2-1	TGTGCCATCAGTGGACAGCACAGGGCAGTGAATGAGCAGTTCTTC	CAISGQHRAVNEQFF
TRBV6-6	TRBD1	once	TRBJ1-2	TGTGCCAGCAGTTTACAGGGGGCGAAAGGCTACACCTTC	CASSLQGAKGYTF
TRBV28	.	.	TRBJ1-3	TGTGCCAGCAGTGGGGACGTCTCTGGAAACACCATATATTTT	CASSGDVSGNTIYF
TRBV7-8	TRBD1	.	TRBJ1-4	TGTGCCAGCAGCTTAGGGGGGACAGCCGGTCATGAAAAACTGTTTTTT	CASSLGGTAGHEKLFF
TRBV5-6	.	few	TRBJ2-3	TGTGCCAGCAGCTTGGCCCTAGCGTGGGACACAGATACGCAGTATTTT	CASSLALAWDTDTQYF
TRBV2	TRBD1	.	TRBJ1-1	TGTGCCAGCAGTGTTACAGGGGATCATATCTTT	CASSVTGDHIF
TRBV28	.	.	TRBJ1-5	TGTGCCAGCAGTTACAGATATCAGCCCCAGCATTTT	CASSYRYQPQHF
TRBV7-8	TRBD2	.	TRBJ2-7	TGTGCCAGCAGCTTACTGGGGGGGTCGCACTCCTACGAGCAGTACTTC	CASSLLGGSHSYEQYF
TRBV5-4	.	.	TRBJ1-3	TGTGCCAGCAGCTTGATAGGGGCTGGAAACACCATATATTTT	CASSLIGAGNTIYF